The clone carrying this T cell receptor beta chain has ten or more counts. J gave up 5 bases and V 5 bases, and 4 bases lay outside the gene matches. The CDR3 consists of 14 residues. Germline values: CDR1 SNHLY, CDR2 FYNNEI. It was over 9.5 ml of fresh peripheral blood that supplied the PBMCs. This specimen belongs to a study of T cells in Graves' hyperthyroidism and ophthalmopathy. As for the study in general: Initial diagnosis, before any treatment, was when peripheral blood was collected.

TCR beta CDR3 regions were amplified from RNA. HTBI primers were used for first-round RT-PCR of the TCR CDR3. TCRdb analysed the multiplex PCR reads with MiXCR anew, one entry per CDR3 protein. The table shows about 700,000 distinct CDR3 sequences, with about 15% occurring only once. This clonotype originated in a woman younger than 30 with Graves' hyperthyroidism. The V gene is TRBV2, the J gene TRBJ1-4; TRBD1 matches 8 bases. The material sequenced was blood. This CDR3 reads CASSQGALNEKLFF. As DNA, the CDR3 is TGTGCCAGCAGTCAGGGGGCCTTAAATGAAAAACTGTTTTTT.